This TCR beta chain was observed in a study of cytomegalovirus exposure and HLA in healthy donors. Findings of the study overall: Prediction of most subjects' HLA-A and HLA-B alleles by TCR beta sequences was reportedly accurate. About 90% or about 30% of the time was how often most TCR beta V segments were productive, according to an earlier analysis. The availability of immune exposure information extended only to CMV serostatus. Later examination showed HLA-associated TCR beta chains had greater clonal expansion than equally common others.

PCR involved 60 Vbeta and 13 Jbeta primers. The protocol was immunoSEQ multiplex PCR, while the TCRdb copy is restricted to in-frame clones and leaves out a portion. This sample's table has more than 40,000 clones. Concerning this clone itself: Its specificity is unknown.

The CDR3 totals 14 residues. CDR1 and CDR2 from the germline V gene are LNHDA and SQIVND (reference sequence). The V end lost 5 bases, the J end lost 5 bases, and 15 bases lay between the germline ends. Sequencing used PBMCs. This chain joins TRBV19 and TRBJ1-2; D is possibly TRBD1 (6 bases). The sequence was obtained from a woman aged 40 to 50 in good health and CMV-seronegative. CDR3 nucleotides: TGTGCCAGTAGTTGGAGGACAGAAGCTTATGGCTACACCTTC. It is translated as CASSWRTEAYGYTF. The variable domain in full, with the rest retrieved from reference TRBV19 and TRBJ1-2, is DGGITQSPKYLFRKEGQNVTLSCEQNLNHDAMYWYRQDPGQGLRLIYYSQIVNDFQKGDIAEGYSVSREKKESFPLTVTSAQKNPTAFYLCASSWRTEAYGYTFGSGTRLTVV.